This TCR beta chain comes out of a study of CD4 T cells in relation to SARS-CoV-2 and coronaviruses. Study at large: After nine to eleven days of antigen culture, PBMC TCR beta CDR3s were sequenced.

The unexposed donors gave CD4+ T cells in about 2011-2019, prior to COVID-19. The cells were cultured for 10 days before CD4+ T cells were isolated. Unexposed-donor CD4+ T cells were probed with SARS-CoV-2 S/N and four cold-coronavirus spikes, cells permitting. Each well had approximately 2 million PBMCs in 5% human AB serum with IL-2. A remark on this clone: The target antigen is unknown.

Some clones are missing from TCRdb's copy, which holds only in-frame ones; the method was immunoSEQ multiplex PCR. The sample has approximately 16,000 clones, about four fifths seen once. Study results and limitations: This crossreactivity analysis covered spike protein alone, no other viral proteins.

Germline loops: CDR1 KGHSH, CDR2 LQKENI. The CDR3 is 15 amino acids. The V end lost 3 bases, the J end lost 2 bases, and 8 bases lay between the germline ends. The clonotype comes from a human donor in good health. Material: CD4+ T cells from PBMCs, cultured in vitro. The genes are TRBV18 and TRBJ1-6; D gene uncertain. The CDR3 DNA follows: TGTGCCAGCTCACCCGTCACGGCCTATAATTCACCCCTCCACTTT. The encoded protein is CASSPVTAYNSPLHF.